The 31 T cell receptor beta chains given below trace back to one sample, sequenced in a study of OX40 agonist ivuxolimab in advanced cancers. Here immunoSEQ multiplex PCR was the method, and the copy in TCRdb shows in-frame clones only, minus some. The sample includes some 70,000 clones, around nine tenths seen only once; the top ten take approximately 0.99%. The sequencing here drew on CD4+ or CD8+ T cells sorted from blood, taken in a trial of the OX40 agonist ivuxolimab. The receptors were sampled from an adult with an advanced solid tumor such as melanoma, head and neck, liver or kidney cancer.

DNA for the CDR3: TGTGCCAGTAGTATAGCCGGGGGGGCAGTGAGCACTGAAGCTTTCTTT. Translated: CASSIAGGAVSTEAFF. The V and J genes are TRBV19 and TRBJ1-1; D perhaps matches TRBD1 (6 bases). CDR3 length: 16 amino acids. The V end was cut by 1 base, the J end by 4 bases, with 16 bases between. Germline lookup yields CDR1 LNHDA and CDR2 SQIVND (reference sequence). Supplemented by reference TRBV19 and TRBJ1-1, the full variable domain reads DGGITQSPKYLFRKEGQNVTLSCEQNLNHDAMYWYRQDPGQGLRLIYYSQIVNDFQKGDIAEGYSVSREKKESFPLTVTSAQKNPTAFYLCASSIAGGAVSTEAFFGQGTRLTVV.

The rearrangement uses TRBV7-2 and TRBJ2-5, with 7 bases fitting TRBD1. The J call may be wrong; the DNA end is better matched by TRBJ2-7. There are 13 residues in the CDR3. CDR1 is SGHTA, CDR2 FQGNSA, per germline. CDR3 bases: TGTGCCAGCAGCCCGGGGACAGAGTACGAGCAGTACTTC. Translating gives CASSPGTEYEQYF.

This chain connects TRBV6-5 to TRBJ1-3; D is uncertain. The V end lost 2 bases, the J end lost 0 bases, and 5 bases lay between the germline ends. This CDR3 is built from 14 residues. Germline assignment: CDR1 MNHEY and CDR2 SVGAGI. The CDR3 sequence: CASSYDNSGNTIYF. CDR3 DNA sequence: TGTGCCAGCAGTTACGACAACTCTGGAAACACCATATATTTT.

The chain carries TRBV4-2 and TRBJ1-2; D unresolved. CDR3 size: 16 residues. Germline CDR1 is LGHNA and CDR2 is YNFKEQ. The germline V and J ends were trimmed by 1 base and 0 bases, with 12 bases remaining between them. This CDR3 is CASSQATGSSNYGYTF. Written as DNA, the CDR3 is TGTGCCAGCAGCCAAGCCACGGGCAGTTCTAACTATGGCTACACCTTC.

The V call is TRBV27, the J call TRBJ2-3, with D unclear. This CDR3 has 12 amino acids. Looked up from germline, CDR1 is MNHEY and CDR2 is SMNVEV (reference sequence). V shed 5 bases and J shed 2 bases, with 5 bases lying between them. CDR3: CASSVITDTQYF. The CDR3 DNA reads as TGTGCCAGCAGTGTGATCACAGATACGCAGTATTTT.

The genes are TRBV5-6 and TRBJ1-2; D is undetermined. Trimming pared 2 bases from V and 4 bases from J, leaving 12 bases between. CDR1 is SGHDT, CDR2 YYEEEE, per germline. There are 14 residues in the CDR3. CDR3 DNA sequence: TGTGCCAGCAGCTTTCGAGCCCTAGGCTATGGCTACACCTTC. This sequence encodes CASSFRALGYGYTF.

J is TRBJ1-4 and V is TRBV6-5; TRBD1 might be the D (6 bases). Germline lookup yields CDR1 MNHEY and CDR2 SVGAGI. There are 15 residues in the CDR3. V lost 0 bases, J lost 7 bases, and 12 bases lay in between. The CDR3: CASSYSGGRGEKLFF. In nucleotides, the CDR3 is TGTGCCAGCAGTTACTCGGGGGGGCGCGGTGAAAAACTGTTTTTT.

The chain has TRBV11-2 and TRBJ2-5; TRBD1 or TRBD2 may be the D gene (5 bases each). Trimming took off 5 bases at V and 9 bases at J, with 25 bases between the two ends. Germline CDR1 is SGHAT and CDR2 is FQNNGV. CDR3 size: 16 residues. The CDR3 here is CASSVVGHVGGQAQYF. CDR3 DNA sequence: TGTGCCAGCAGCGTAGTTGGACATGTAGGAGGCCAGGCCCAGTACTTC.

The chain links TRBV27 to TRBJ1-1; maybe TRBD1 (6 bases). Between the trimmed V and J ends, which lost 5 bases and 0 bases, there was a span of 16 bases. CDR1 is MNHEY and CDR2 is SMNVEV in the germline V gene (reference sequence). The CDR3 totals 16 residues. DNA for the CDR3: TGTGCCAGCAGTCCATACGGACAGAGGATGAACACTGAAGCTTTCTTT. It specifies CASSPYGQRMNTEAFF.

The rearrangement uses TRBV6-5 and TRBJ2-5; the match to TRBD2 covers 9 bases. The ends lost 6 bases at V and 4 bases at J; junction bases unmatched: 6. CDR1 MNHEY and CDR2 SVGAGI come from the germline V gene. The CDR3 extends over 14 amino acids. CDR3 amino acids: CASRLAGDRETQYF. In nucleotides, the CDR3 is TGTGCCAGCAGGTTAGCGGGGGATCGAGAGACCCAGTACTTC.

The genes are TRBV4-2 and TRBJ2-3; D is possibly TRBD2 (6 bases). The V gene's germline CDR1 is LGHNA and CDR2 YNFKEQ. V was trimmed by 0 bases and J by 0 bases, leaving 10 bases between them. The CDR3 sequence is 16 residues long. CDR3 DNA sequence: TGTGCCAGCAGCCAAGACCCGGGGGTAAGCACAGATACGCAGTATTTT. Translation gives CASSQDPGVSTDTQYF.

The sample holds one count of this clone. The chain uses TRBV29-1 and TRBJ2-5, with D perhaps matching TRBD1 (5 bases). Looked up from germline, CDR1 is SQVTM and CDR2 is ANQGSEA. V lost 0 bases, J lost 1 base, and 9 bases lay in between. The CDR3 covers 14 residues. Written as DNA, the CDR3 is TGCAGCGTTGAAGAACGGACACTCCAAGAGACCCAGTACTTC. This encodes CSVEERTLQETQYF.

The chain has TRBV4-1 and TRBJ2-2; D call uncertain. The germline gives CDR1 MGHRA, CDR2 YSYEKL. The V and J ends lost 0 bases and 5 bases respectively, with 10 bases between them. The length of the CDR3 is 15 residues. The CDR3 region is CASSQDRTPTGELFF. The CDR3 nucleotides read TGCGCCAGCAGCCAAGATAGGACGCCTACCGGGGAGCTGTTTTTT.

This rearrangement joins TRBV30 to TRBJ2-2; 7 bases agree with TRBD1. CDR1 GTSNPN and CDR2 SVGIG come from the germline V gene (reference sequence). The CDR3 spans 12 residues. Trimming took 3 bases from V and 7 from J; bases not matched to a gene: 2. CDR3: CAWSDRVGELFF. The CDR3 DNA is TGTGCCTGGAGCGACAGGGTCGGGGAGCTGTTTTTT.

This chain uses TRBV5-8 with TRBJ2-7; no definite D call. V lost 0 bases to trimming and J lost 7 bases, with 17 bases between them. The germline gives CDR1 SGHTS, CDR2 YDEGEE. The CDR3 runs 15 residues. The CDR3 DNA follows: TGTGCCAGCAGCTTGGCAAGCCCCATTAAGGGTGAGCAGTACTTC. This sequence encodes CASSLASPIKGEQYF.

The rearrangement uses TRBV7-9 and TRBJ1-2; D gene uncertain. The CDR3 runs to 11 residues. CDR1 is SEHNR, CDR2 FQNEAQ, per germline (reference sequence). Trimming took 4 bases from V and 5 from J, leaving 5 bases between them. CDR3 in amino acids: CASSSRYGYTF. DNA of the CDR3: TGTGCCAGCAGCTCACGGTATGGCTACACCTTC.

This clone has more than one count but fewer than ten. The chain links TRBV6-5 to TRBJ1-6; no reliable D call. V was shortened by 4 bases and J by 7 bases, with 5 bases between the two germline ends. Germline loops: CDR1 MNHEY, CDR2 SVGAGI. The CDR3 is 12 amino acids. Here the CDR3 DNA reads TGTGCCAGCAGTTTTGGGAATTCACCCCTCCACTTT. Translating it yields CASSFGNSPLHF.

The chain links TRBV6-1 to TRBJ1-5; tentative D call: TRBD1 (6 bases). This CDR3 comprises 14 residues. Germline CDR1 and CDR2: MNHNS and SASEGT. Trimming removed 5 bases from V and 2 bases from J, with 10 bases in between. Written as DNA, the CDR3 is TGTGCCAGCAGTTCACAGGGAGGCAATCAGCCCCAGCATTTT. It specifies CASSSQGGNQPQHF.

This chain uses TRBV5-1 with TRBJ2-2; D gene ambiguous. The CDR3 contains 15 residues. The V end lost 1 base, the J end lost 4 bases, and 11 bases lay between the germline ends. Germline lookup yields CDR1 SGHRS and CDR2 YFSETQ. The chain's CDR3 is CASSLFRVGTGELFF. The CDR3 nucleotides read TGCGCCAGCAGCTTGTTTAGGGTTGGCACCGGGGAGCTGTTTTTT.

This chain links TRBV7-6 with TRBJ2-7; D may be TRBD2 (5 bases). Looked up from germline, CDR1 is SGHVS and CDR2 is FNYEAQ. V lost 0 bases and J lost 2, with 11 bases in between. The CDR3 contains 15 residues. The CDR3 reads CASSLAPSSPYEQYF. The CDR3 region has the DNA TGTGCCAGCAGCTTAGCCCCTAGCAGCCCCTACGAGCAGTACTTC.

The V gene is TRBV5-1, the J gene TRBJ2-3, with D perhaps TRBD1 (8 bases). CDR3 length: 13 amino acids. V lost 5 bases and J 8 bases, leaving 15 bases between the germline ends. The germline V gene encodes CDR1 SGHRS and CDR2 YFSETQ. The CDR3 is CASSKQGEGTQYF. The DNA for the CDR3 is TGCGCCAGCAGTAAACAGGGGGAGGGTACGCAGTATTTT.

V gene TRBV19 combines with J gene TRBJ2-3, with a tentative D call TRBD2 (7 bases). Germline values: CDR1 LNHDA, CDR2 SQIVND (reference sequence). The CDR3 runs to 14 residues. The ends were cut back, 7 bases at V and 4 bases at J, with 15 bases in the middle. In nucleotides, the CDR3 is TGTGCCAGTAAGACCGGGGGGCCCCCAGATACGCAGTATTTT. Translated, it gives CASKTGGPPDTQYF. Full variable domain (outside the CDR3, taken from reference TRBV19 and TRBJ2-3): DGGITQSPKYLFRKEGQNVTLSCEQNLNHDAMYWYRQDPGQGLRLIYYSQIVNDFQKGDIAEGYSVSREKKESFPLTVTSAQKNPTAFYLCASKTGGPPDTQYFGPGTRLTVL.

V usage is TRBV10-3 and J usage is TRBJ2-3; 7 nucleotides agree with TRBD2. The CDR3 totals 13 residues. Germline-derived CDR1 and CDR2 are ENHRY and SYGVKD. V was clipped by 7 bases and J by 7 bases; unmatched bases: 8. The CDR3 DNA is TGTGCCATCAATGGGGGGGAGACGAATACGCAGTATTTT. Translating gives CAINGGETNTQYF.

In this sample, this clone turned up once. This chain connects TRBV30 to TRBJ2-7, with no clear D. Trimming cost V 5 bases and J 2 bases, with 10 bases left between them. The CDR3 covers 12 residues. CDR1 is GTSNPN, CDR2 SVGIG, per germline (reference sequence). DNA of the CDR3: TGTGCCTGGGCCCGGAACCCCTACGAGCAGTACTTC. Amino acids: CAWARNPYEQYF.

The chain employs TRBV25-1 and TRBJ2-1; D remains unclear. The V and J ends lost 10 bases and 8 bases respectively, with 12 bases between them. The germline gives CDR1 MGHDK, CDR2 SYGVNS. The CDR3 runs 11 residues. This chain's CDR3 is CATQTLHEQFF. The CDR3 DNA is TGTGCCACCCAAACGCTTCATGAGCAGTTCTTC.

The rearrangement joins TRBV7-9 to TRBJ1-3; D remains ambiguous. The CDR3 totals 15 residues. Trimming cost V 3 bases and J 1 base, with 10 bases left between them. Germline V gene lookup returns CDR1 SEHNR and CDR2 FQNEAQ (reference sequence). CDR3: CASSLVADSGNTIYF. The DNA for the CDR3 is TGTGCCAGCAGCTTGGTGGCAGATTCTGGAAACACCATATATTTT.

V usage is TRBV7-9 and J usage is TRBJ2-1; D unresolved. The CDR3 length is 13 residues. The V gene lost 5 bases and the J gene lost 3 bases, with 8 bases spanning the gap. Germline values: CDR1 SEHNR, CDR2 FQNEAQ (reference sequence). The CDR3 spells CASSAGDYNEQFF. In nucleotides, the CDR3 is TGTGCCAGCAGCGCTGGGGACTACAATGAGCAGTTCTTC. Filled out from reference TRBV7-9 and TRBJ2-1, the complete variable domain reads DTGVSQNPRHKITKRGQNVTFRCDPISEHNRLYWYRQTLGQGPEFLTYFQNEAQLEKSRLLSDRFSAERPKGSFSTLEIQRTEQGDSAMYLCASSAGDYNEQFFGPGTRLTVL.

The chain carries TRBV6-5 and TRBJ2-1; the D gene is possibly TRBD1 (6 bases). Germline CDR1 MNHEY, CDR2 SVGAGI. Trimming pared 5 bases from V and 7 bases from J, leaving 18 bases between. This CDR3 spans 15 amino acids. Written as DNA, the CDR3 is TGTGCCAGCAGTCCTGATAACAGGGTCAAAAATGAGCAGTTCTTC. It encodes CASSPDNRVKNEQFF.

In DNA, the CDR3 is TGTGCCAGCGACCCCCAAGGACAGGGAAACTATGGCTACACCTTC. This gives the protein CASDPQGQGNYGYTF. The V call is TRBV2, the J call TRBJ1-2, with 8 bases aligning to TRBD1. Germline V CDR1 and CDR2: SNHLY, FYNNEI. With V trimmed by 8 bases and J by 2 bases, 10 bases remained unmatched. There are 15 residues in the CDR3.

The CDR3 DNA sequence: TGTGCCAGCCGACTAGCCAATGAGCAGTTCTTC. This codes for CASRLANEQFF. This chain joins TRBV2 and TRBJ2-1; 7 bases are shared with TRBD2. The CDR3 consists of 11 residues. Germline CDR1 and CDR2: SNHLY and FYNNEI. Trimming cost V 8 bases and J 6 bases; bases outside gene matches: 1.

V gene TRBV18 combines with J gene TRBJ2-7; D might be TRBD2 (6 bases). There are 12 residues in the CDR3. Trimming shortened V by 0 bases and J by 9 bases, and 9 bases separated the two germline ends. From germline, CDR1 is KGHSH and CDR2 LQKENI. CDR3 nucleotide sequence: TGTGCCAGCTCACCACCGGAGGGCCGGCAGTACTTC. Protein: CASSPPEGRQYF.